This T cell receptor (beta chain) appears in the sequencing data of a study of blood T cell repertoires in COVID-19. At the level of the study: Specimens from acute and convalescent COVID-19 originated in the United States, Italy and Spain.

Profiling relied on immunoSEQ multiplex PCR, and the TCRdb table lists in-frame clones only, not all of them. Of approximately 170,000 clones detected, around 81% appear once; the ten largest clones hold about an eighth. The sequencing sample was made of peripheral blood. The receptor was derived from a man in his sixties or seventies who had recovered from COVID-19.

This CDR3 reads CSARSVYEQFF. Written as DNA, the CDR3 is TGCAGTGCTAGAAGCGTGTATGAGCAGTTCTTC. The V and J genes are TRBV20-1 and TRBJ2-1; D remains ambiguous. Germline CDR1 DFQATT, CDR2 SNEGSKA (reference sequence). The CDR3 runs 11 residues. V dropped 2 bases and J dropped 8 bases, with 7 bases sitting between them.